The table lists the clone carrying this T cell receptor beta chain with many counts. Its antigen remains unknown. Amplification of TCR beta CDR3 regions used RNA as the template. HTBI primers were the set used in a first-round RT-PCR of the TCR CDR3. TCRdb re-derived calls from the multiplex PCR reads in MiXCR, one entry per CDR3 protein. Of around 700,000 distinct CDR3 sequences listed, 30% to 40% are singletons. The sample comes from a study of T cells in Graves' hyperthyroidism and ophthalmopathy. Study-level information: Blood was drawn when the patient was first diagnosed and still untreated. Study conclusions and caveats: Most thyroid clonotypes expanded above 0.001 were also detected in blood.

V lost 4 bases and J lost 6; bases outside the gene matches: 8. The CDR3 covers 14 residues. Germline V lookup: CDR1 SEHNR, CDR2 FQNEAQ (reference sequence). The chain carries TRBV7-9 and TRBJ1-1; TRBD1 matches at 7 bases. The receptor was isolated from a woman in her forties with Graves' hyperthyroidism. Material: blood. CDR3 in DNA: TGTGCCAGCAGCTACGGGACAGCCGGACCTGAAGCTTTCTTT. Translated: CASSYGTAGPEAFF.